This T cell receptor (beta chain) was sequenced in a study of graft-versus-host responses after intestinal transplantation. In the study overall: As for transplant type, recipients had multivisceral, liver-intestinal, or isolated intestinal grafts. Tacrolimus plus steroids were given to all recipients for roughly three years, preceded by anti-thymocyte globulin induction.

This clone was recorded only once. Its antigen is not known. V lost 0 bases, J lost 5 bases, and 5 bases stayed unmatched. Germline V lookup: CDR1 PRHDT, CDR2 FYEKMQ (reference sequence). This CDR3 contains 15 residues. Libraries were prepared by immunoSEQ multiplex PCR; TCRdb keeps only in-frame clonotypes and omits some of them. The sample contains some 66,000 clones, roughly 89% of which appear only once. Processing was applied to graft tissue in order to liberate intraepithelial and lamina propria lymphocytes. Study observations and caveats: Circulating GvH clones peaking coincided with falling HvG clones soon after transplant. GvH clones detected in recipient marrow included some appearing first in ileum or blood.

The sequence was obtained from a human patient who received an intestinal transplant, so some T cells may come from the graft donor. The sequences come from ileum tissue, collected 350 to 400 days after transplant. The chain uses TRBV13 and TRBJ2-5; 8 bases line up with TRBD1. The CDR3 sequence: CASSLGQGGRETQYF. The CDR3 nucleotides read TGTGCCAGCAGCTTAGGACAGGGGGGCAGGGAGACCCAGTACTTC.